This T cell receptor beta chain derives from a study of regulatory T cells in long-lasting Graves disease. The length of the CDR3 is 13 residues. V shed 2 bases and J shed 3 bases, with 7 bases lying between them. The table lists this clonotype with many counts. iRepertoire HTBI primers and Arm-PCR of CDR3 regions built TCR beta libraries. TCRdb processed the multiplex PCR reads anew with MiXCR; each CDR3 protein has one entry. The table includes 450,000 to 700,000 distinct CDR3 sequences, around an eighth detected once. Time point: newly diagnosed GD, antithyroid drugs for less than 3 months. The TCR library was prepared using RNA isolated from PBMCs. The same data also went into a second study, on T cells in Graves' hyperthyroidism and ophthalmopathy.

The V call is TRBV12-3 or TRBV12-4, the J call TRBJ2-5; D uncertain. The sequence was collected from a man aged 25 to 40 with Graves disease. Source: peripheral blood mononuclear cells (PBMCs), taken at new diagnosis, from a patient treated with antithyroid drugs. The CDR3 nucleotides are TGTGCCAGCAGTTTAAGGCTCGAAGAGACCCAGTACTTC. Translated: CASSLRLEETQYF.